This T cell receptor (beta chain) was recorded in a study of blood T cells in healthy people across ages (dated by TCRdb to between 2015 and 2016). A note on the overall study: In model experiments, template switching captured roughly one uniquely barcoded TCR beta cDNA molecule for every two T cells. Using the same blood draw, the study looked at two additional independent replicas of 1 million unique cDNA reads for two donors, one aged 18 to 30 and the other aged 80 or older. The donors were divided into four age groups: young (average about 16 years), middle-aged (approximately 42), aged (approximately 62) and long-lived (roughly 82). To avoid experimental bias, donors of different ages were distributed randomly across sequencing lanes. To track age-related changes in TCR beta repertoire diversity, the study relied on deep sequencing normalized with unique cDNA molecular identifiers.

The donors were around 39 Caucasian individuals from Russia, aged 6 to 90 years, who were systemically healthy. Each donor gave ten milliliters of peripheral blood, drawn into EDTA-treated Vacutainer tubes. Ficoll-Paque density-gradient centrifugation was used to isolate PBMCs, with at least 7 million obtained per sample. Trizol reagent was used to extract total RNA from PBMCs, with at least 5.5 micrograms per sample. For every donor, an aliquot of PBMCs went through flow cytometry to measure the percentages of naive CD45RAhigh/CD27high T cells. Receptors were amplified or captured by 5' RACE. For sequencing, an Illumina HiSeq 2500 was employed. A second PCR of about 6 to 11 cycles was performed with a sample-barcoded 5' primer and a J-beta primer mix. A template-switch 5' adaptor carrying 12 random nucleotides introduced a unique molecular identifier onto each TCR beta cDNA molecule. Each sample yielded at least 3 million CDR3-containing paired-end reads. First-strand cDNA was synthesized from all RNA with the Mint cDNA synthesis kit, primed by a TRBC-specific oligonucleotide. Following uracil-DNA glycosylase treatment, all cDNA underwent a first 18-cycle PCR with the universal primers M1SS and BC2_uni_R. Regarding the original processing steps: For normalization, 1 million high-quality reads were randomly selected from each sample, with every read carrying a distinct molecular identifier. Instead of being binned into consensus sequences, reads with shared molecular identifiers were discarded. MiTCR, run with a Q25 quality threshold and the strictest error-elimination algorithm, handled CDR3 identification, clonotype clustering and error correction. A nonparametric unseen species model using Euler transformation provided a lower-bound estimate of total TCR beta diversity. TCRdb itself trimmed the public reads at Q25 with fastp, ran MiXCR and retained productive beta chains. Rows with a matching CDR3 protein are joined into one entry that keeps the most common DNA and genes. It is TCRdb's table, rather than the study itself, that gives the V and J calls and clone size. The sample includes about 780,000 distinct CDR3 sequences, with about 42% observed a single time. The top ten clones comprise around 18% of the sample.

The germline V end is reduced by 2 bases and the J end by 3 bases; junction bases left unmatched: 11. Including the terminal cysteine and phenylalanine, the CDR3 comprises 18 residues. CDR3 DNA is the only sequence kept; it has 54 bases, read in frame from the first base. Sequences MGHRA (CDR1) and YSYEKL (CDR2) are obtained from the germline V gene. A note on this clonotype: The specificity of this receptor is unknown. No per-base quality is available; no much larger clone lies one base away.

What the work shows at the level of the full study, not this receptor alone: Estimates of total diversity based on one million sequenced T cells were considered lower bounds and underestimates. The long-lived group showed more naive CD4+ T cells, fewer expanded clones and increased TCR diversity than the aged group, suggesting age selection. Bulk unsorted PBMC profiling prevented conclusive comparison of naive and antigen-experienced compartments. Observed TCR beta diversity per million T cells fell roughly linearly with age, and a significant reduction was already apparent by age around 40. Because the CMV infection status of the donors was unknown, age-related changes in expanded clonotypes may potentially have been confounded. There was a strong correlation between observed TCR beta diversity and the percentage of naive T cells measured by flow cytometry.

The chain is assembled from TRBV4-1 and TRBJ2-1, with TRBD2 identical over 9 junction bases. This TCR came from a man older than 75 in good health. Specimen: blood. At the DNA level, the sequence is TGCGCCAGCAGCCAACCGGGTTGGCGGGAGGGTCTCTACAATGAGCAGTTCTTC. Protein translation: CASSQPGWREGLYNEQFF.